The present T cell receptor (beta chain) was sequenced within a study of T cell clones after liver transplantation. Across the whole study: TCRbeta sequencing after a pre-transplant mixed lymphocyte reaction identified graft-donor-reactive clones, later tracked in post-transplant blood. Three of the eight recipients were HCV-positive; the rest had non-autoimmune, non-viral transplant indications. Without induction therapy, subjects received standard immunosuppression until 12-24 months post-transplant. Whole-study findings and limits: Low donor cell numbers restricted donor-reactive repertoire measurement in two subjects.

Libraries were prepared by immunoSEQ multiplex PCR; TCRdb keeps only in-frame clonotypes and omits some of them. The repertoire holds fewer than 85,000 clones, with roughly 80% as singletons. V dropped 7 bases and J dropped 8; count of bases not matched to a gene: 9. From germline, CDR1 is LGHNA and CDR2 YNFKEQ. This CDR3 region has 14 residues. On this clone: Its antigen is undetermined.

V usage is TRBV4-2 and J usage is TRBJ2-1, with 9 bases lining up with TRBD2. Specimen: CD4+ T cells from blood, collected 12 months after liver transplant. This sequence originates from a human patient who received a liver transplant. These T cells may partly come from the graft donor. CDR3 coding DNA: TGTGCCAGCACATGGACTAGCGTCGAGGATGAGCAGTTCTTC. Its protein product is CASTWTSVEDEQFF.